These T cell receptor beta chains were read from a single sample in a study of cytomegalovirus exposure and HLA in healthy donors. Repertoires were generated with immunoSEQ multiplex PCR, while TCRdb's copy carries only in-frame clones and drops some. The sample records around 90,000 clones, 82% being singletons. Sequenced input: PBMCs. These receptors were obtained from a man over 45 in good health and CMV-seronegative. Both conserved end residues are part of each CDR3. Fields, in order: clone size, V gene, CDR3 length, D gene, J gene, CDR3 DNA, CDR3 protein. The D gene is left open where the match is weak. Clone size is stated in some rows and not others, as once, few, many or a class when expanded.

few,TRBV10-3,14,TRBD1,TRBJ1-1,TGTGCCATCAGAGTAGGGGGCATGAACACTGAAGCTTTCTTT,CAIRVGGMNTEAFF
few,TRBV4-2,16,TRBD2,TRBJ2-7,TGTGCCAGCAGCCAGACTAGCGGGAGGGCCCAAGACGAGCAGTACTTC,CASSQTSGRAQDEQYF
NA,TRBV5-4,14,TRBD1,TRBJ2-7,TGTGCCAGCAGCTCGGACAGGGGGGACTACGAGCAGTACTTC,CASSSDRGDYEQYF
NA,TRBV7-9,15,TRBD1,TRBJ1-3,TGTGCCAGCAGCTTAAATACAGGGGCTGGAAACACCATATATTTT,CASSLNTGAGNTIYF
NA,TRBV5-8,14,NA,TRBJ1-2,TGTGCCAGCAGCTTGGTGGCTGCTAACTATGGCTACACCTTC,CASSLVAANYGYTF
NA,TRBV19,15,NA,TRBJ2-5,TGTGCCAGTAGTCCCCAACCACAGGGACGGGAGACCCAGTACTTC,CASSPQPQGRETQYF
NA,TRBV7-6,15,TRBD2,TRBJ2-7,TGTGCCAGCAGCTTAGAGGGGACTAGCGACTACGAGCAGTACTTC,CASSLEGTSDYEQYF
NA,TRBV28,15,TRBD1,TRBJ1-2,TGTGCCAGCAGTGCCGGGACAGGGAGGGGCTATGGCTACACCTTC,CASSAGTGRGYGYTF
NA,TRBV4-2,16,NA,TRBJ2-7,TGTGCCAGCAGCCAAGATCTTTCGGGACTGGTCATCGAGCAGTACTTC,CASSQDLSGLVIEQYF
few,TRBV30,13,NA,TRBJ2-5,TGTGCCTGGGGTCGGGGGGCCCAAGAGACCCAGTACTTC,CAWGRGAQETQYF
NA,TRBV28,13,TRBD2,TRBJ2-7,TGTGCCAGCCGGACTAGCTCAGGCTACGAGCAGTACTTC,CASRTSSGYEQYF
few,TRBV5-6,12,NA,TRBJ1-1,TGTGCCAGCAGCTTGGGGGCCCAGGTGGCTTTCTTT,CASSLGAQVAFF
NA,TRBV5-5,13,NA,TRBJ2-7,TGTGCCAGCAGCTTGGGCAGCTCCTACGAGCAGTACTTC,CASSLGSSYEQYF
NA,TRBV28,15,NA,TRBJ1-5,TGTGCCAGCAGTTTGGCAGGCCTAATCAATCAGCCCCAGCATTTT,CASSLAGLINQPQHF
NA,TRBV6-1,12,NA,TRBJ1-5,TGTGCCAGCCCGTCTAAAGATCAGCCCCAGCATTTT,CASPSKDQPQHF
NA,TRBV4-3,15,NA,TRBJ1-5,TGCGCCAGCAGCCAAGATTTGACAGTTAATCAGCCCCAGCATTTT,CASSQDLTVNQPQHF
NA,TRBV28,14,NA,TRBJ1-1,TGTGCCAGCAGTTTAGGCCCGGGGGGGACTGAAGCTTTCTTT,CASSLGPGGTEAFF
NA,TRBV5-1,14,NA,TRBJ2-5,TGCGCCAGCAGCTCCTCAGGGGCGCAAGAGACCCAGTACTTC,CASSSSGAQETQYF
NA,TRBV5-1,12,TRBD1,TRBJ2-4,TGCGCCAGCAGCGCACAGGGGGACATTCAGTACTTC,CASSAQGDIQYF
once,TRBV7-9,12,NA,TRBJ1-1,TGTGCCAGCTGGGGAGGGAACACTGAAGCTTTCTTT,CASWGGNTEAFF
once,TRBV5-8,13,TRBD1,TRBJ2-7,TGTGCCAGCAGCTTGCACAGGGGATACGAGCAGTACTTC,CASSLHRGYEQYF
NA,TRBV28,16,TRBD1,TRBJ2-1,TGTGCCAGCAGTTTACGGGACAGGGGATACAGGAATGAGCAGTTCTTC,CASSLRDRGYRNEQFF
NA,TRBV27,16,TRBD2,TRBJ2-3,TGTGCCAGCAGTTTTGCGGGGGGCAGGCTGACGAATACGCAGTATTTT,CASSFAGGRLTNTQYF
NA,TRBV6-1,14,NA,TRBJ1-1,TGTGCCAGCAGTGTAGGTCAGGTGAACACTGAAGCTTTCTTT,CASSVGQVNTEAFF
NA,TRBV6-1,15,TRBD1,TRBJ2-7,TGTGCCAGCAGTGGTTCCGGGACAGGGGGATACGAGCAGTACTTC,CASSGSGTGGYEQYF
few,TRBV5-1,16,NA,TRBJ2-3,TGCGCCAGCAGCTTGCTAGGGGCGGATAGCACAGATACGCAGTATTTT,CASSLLGADSTDTQYF
once,TRBV5-4,15,NA,TRBJ2-2,TGTGCCAGCAGCACCCCCCAGTTCGCCACCGGGGAGCTGTTTTTT,CASSTPQFATGELFF
NA,TRBV29-1,12,TRBD1,TRBJ2-7,TGCAGCGGGGGACAGGGATCCTACGAGCAGTACTTC,CSGGQGSYEQYF
NA,TRBV11-2,14,TRBD1,TRBJ2-7,TGTGCCAGCAGCCCCGACAGGGTCACCTACGAGCAGTACTTC,CASSPDRVTYEQYF
NA,TRBV5-4,14,NA,TRBJ1-1,TGTGCCAGCAGCACCGGTGTCCCGAACACTGAAGCTTTCTTT,CASSTGVPNTEAFF
NA,TRBV28,12,NA,TRBJ2-5,TGTGCCAGCAGCCCGTACCAAGAGACCCAGTACTTC,CASSPYQETQYF
NA,TRBV28,15,TRBD1,TRBJ1-1,TGTGCCAGCAGTTCAGTTCGGGACAGGGGGCGTGAAGCTTTCTTT,CASSSVRDRGREAFF
NA,TRBV11-2,14,NA,TRBJ1-1,TGTGCCAGCAAGGAAGGGGGGGGGAACACTGAAGCTTTCTTT,CASKEGGGNTEAFF
NA,TRBV5-1,14,NA,TRBJ2-7,TGCGCCAGCAGCTTCCTGGCGGAGAACTACGAGCAGTACTTC,CASSFLAENYEQYF
NA,TRBV27,16,TRBD1,TRBJ1-5,TGTGCCAGCAGTCTAATGACAGGGAGTAGCAATCAGCCCCAGCATTTT,CASSLMTGSSNQPQHF
NA,TRBV28,14,NA,TRBJ2-3,TGTGCCAGCAGTTACCCCGGGAGTGCAGATACGCAGTATTTT,CASSYPGSADTQYF
once,TRBV12-2,15,NA,TRBJ2-7,TGTGCAAGTCGCTTCAAGCGGTGTACGTCCGGCGAGCAGTACTTC,CASRFKRCTSGEQYF
NA,TRBV20-1,11,NA,TRBJ2-7,TGCAGTGCACCCCTAGGCAGCGAGCAGTACTTC,CSAPLGSEQYF
NA,TRBV5-5,14,NA,TRBJ2-5,TGTGCCAGCAGCTTTCAGGGGCCCCAAGAGACCCAGTACTTC,CASSFQGPQETQYF
NA,TRBV4-2,14,NA,TRBJ1-6,TGTGCCAGCAGCCGTGGGGGGGATAATTCACCCCTCCACTTT,CASSRGGDNSPLHF
NA,TRBV11-2,14,TRBD1,TRBJ2-5,TGTGCCAGCAGCTTAGGACAGGGGAAAGAGACCCAGTACTTC,CASSLGQGKETQYF
NA,TRBV19,14,TRBD2,TRBJ2-1,TGTGCCAGTAGTATAGCTCTAGCGGGAGGGCCTATGTTCTTC,CASSIALAGGPMFF
NA,TRBV15,16,TRBD2,TRBJ2-3,TGTGCCACCAGCAGAGGGGAGCGGGAGTGGATAGATACGCAGTATTTT,CATSRGEREWIDTQYF
once,TRBV5-3,19,TRBD2,TRBJ2-3,TGTGCCAGAAGCTTGGAAGCTAGCGGAAACTGTAAGAGCACAGATACGCAGTATTTT,CARSLEASGNCKSTDTQYF
NA,TRBV5-1,14,NA,TRBJ2-2,TGCGCCAGCAGCTTGGGACAGAACACCGGGGAGCTGTTTTTT,CASSLGQNTGELFF
NA,TRBV27,14,TRBD2,TRBJ2-1,TGTGTAATAGGGCTAGCGGGTGGTTACAATGAGCAGTTCTTC,CVIGLAGGYNEQFF
NA,TRBV6-5,15,TRBD2,TRBJ2-7,TGTGCCAGCAGTTTCACCCCCCCGACTAGCAACAAGCAGTACTTC,CASSFTPPTSNKQYF
NA,TRBV7-2,18,NA,TRBJ1-2,TGTGCCAGCAGCTTAGGCGGGGCCCTAGGGCGAGCCCCGTATGGCTACACCTTC,CASSLGGALGRAPYGYTF
few,TRBV4-3,17,NA,TRBJ2-7,TGCGCCAGCAGCCAAGATGCGGGACAAGGGGGCGGCTACGAGCAGTACTTC,CASSQDAGQGGGYEQYF
NA,TRBV7-2,13,NA,TRBJ2-3,TGTGCCAGCAGCTTAATGGCCCCCGAGGGGCAGTATTTT,CASSLMAPEGQYF